Below, 30 T cell receptor beta chains from the same sample are listed, as sequenced in a study of molecular identifiers for immune sequencing clone quantification. From the PCR reads, TCRdb called clonotypes with MiXCR, one entry per CDR3 protein. The sample records around 480,000 distinct CDR3 sequences, around 23% being singletons. The sequenced material came from naive CD8+ T cells from blood, with Jurkat cell RNA spiked in. Subset in this sample: FACS-sorted CD8+CD4-CCR7+CD45RA+ naive T cells. Every receptor here comes from a human donor in good health. Some libraries in this study had Jurkat cell RNA spiked in.

For this clonotype: This sequence may be a read error, since a much larger clone differs from it by one base. The chain joins TRBV6-5 to TRBJ1-2; TRBD1 agrees at 8 bases. CDR1 is MNHEY and CDR2 is SVGAGI in the germline V gene. The CDR3 contains 16 residues. The J segment lost 7 bases and the V segment lost 8 bases, leaving 18 bases of the junction unmatched. CDR3 protein: CASGLRSETGVCGYTF. The CDR3 coding sequence is TGTGCCAGCGGACTCCGGTCCGAGACAGGGGTCTGTGGCTACACCTTC.

This clonotype was seen a few times. The conserved final phenylalanine or tryptophan is absent from the CDR3, which likely points to a read error. This rearrangement joins TRBV28 to TRBJ2-3, with D possibly TRBD1 on 5 matching bases. The germline V gene encodes CDR1 MDHEN and CDR2 SYDVKM. The length of the CDR3 is 12 residues. Trimming took off 5 bases at V and 4 bases at J, with 7 bases between the two ends. The CDR3 here is CASSQGADTQYL. Here the CDR3 DNA reads TGTGCCAGCAGTCAAGGGGCAGATACGCAGTATCTT.

Remarks on this clonotype: It may be a read error: a sequence one base away is much more abundant. The rearrangement links TRBV4-1 to TRBJ2-3, with a possible D match to TRBD1 (6 bases). The CDR3 covers 15 residues. Germline assignment: CDR1 MGHRA and CDR2 YSYEKL. Trimming stripped 3 bases from V and 2 bases from J, with 12 bases between. CDR3 in amino acids: CASSQRTENTDTQYF. The DNA of the CDR3 is TGCGCCAGCAGCCAGCGGACAGAGAACACAGATACGCAGTATTTT.

As concerns this clonotype: Given a much more abundant clone one base away, this may be a read error. The chain employs TRBV7-9 and TRBJ2-7; 10 nucleotides agree with TRBD1. CDR1 SEHNR and CDR2 FQNEAQ come from the germline V gene (reference sequence). The V gene end was trimmed by 5 bases and the J gene end by 3 bases; junction bases not matched to a gene: 4. The CDR3 has 14 amino acids. The CDR3: CASSGGTGDYEQYF. The DNA for the CDR3 is TGTGCCAGCAGCGGAGGGACAGGGGACTACGAGCAGTACTTC.

This clonotype has a handful of counts. This chain links TRBV7-3 with TRBJ2-1; D is uncertain. Trimming stripped 4 bases from V and 8 bases from J, with 12 bases between. The CDR3 totals 13 residues. The germline V gene encodes CDR1 SGHTA and CDR2 FQGTGA. The CDR3 DNA reads TGTGCCAGCAGCTCCCACCTAGGCGATGAGCAGTTCTTC. Encoded protein: CASSSHLGDEQFF.

This clonotype has a count of ten or more. The V gene is TRBV7-9, the J gene TRBJ1-1; 7 bases map to TRBD1. Germline CDR1 SEHNR, CDR2 FQNEAQ (reference sequence). The CDR3 is 13 residues long. Trimming cost V 4 bases and J 12 bases; bases outside gene matches: 11. CDR3 region: CASSSWTGDGTFF. The CDR3 DNA sequence: TGTGCCAGCAGCTCGTGGACAGGAGATGGAACTTTCTTT.

Points on this clonotype: The germline gene is not matched at one end of the junction; a read error may be the cause. The J gene is TRBJ2-7, the V gene TRBV7-2; 12 nucleotides match TRBD1. Germline V gene data show CDR1 as SGHTA and CDR2 as FQGNSA. The CDR3 is 14 amino acids. The CDR3: CASSPPGQGAERYF. As DNA, the CDR3 is TGTGCCAGCAGCCCTCCGGGACAGGGGGCTGAGCGGTACTTC.

This clonotype occurred a few times. This sequence joins TRBV4-2 and TRBJ2-7; D is unclear. The V gene lost 2 bases and the J gene lost 1 base, with 12 bases spanning the gap. Germline V gene sequence: CDR1 LGHNA, CDR2 YNFKEQ. This CDR3 has 15 amino acids. DNA for the CDR3: TGTGCCAGCAGCCAAACAGACGGCAAATCCTACGAGCAGTACTTC. Translating gives CASSQTDGKSYEQYF.

This clonotype appeared many times. The V call is TRBV5-6, the J call TRBJ2-7; D ambiguous. This CDR3 contains 14 residues. Trimming removed 0 bases at V and 4 bases at J, with 11 bases between. Germline CDR1 SGHDT, CDR2 YYEEEE. The CDR3 sequence: CASSLGGVGYEQYF. The CDR3 DNA sequence: TGTGCCAGCAGCTTGGGAGGCGTCGGGTACGAGCAGTACTTC. Based on the CDR3 plus reference TRBV5-6 and TRBJ2-7, the full variable domain is DAGVTQSPTHLIKTRGQQVTLRCSPKSGHDTVSWYQQALGQGPQFIFQYYEEEERQRGNFPDRFSGHQFPNYSSELNVNALLLGDSALYLCASSLGGVGYEQYFGPGTRLTVT.

This clonotype has at least ten counts. The chain combines TRBV5-1 with TRBJ1-5; 7 bases agree with TRBD1. This CDR3 contains 13 residues. Trimming took 4 bases from V and 5 from J; bases not matched to a gene: 3. The germline gives CDR1 SGHRS, CDR2 YFSETQ. CDR3 DNA sequence: TGCGCCAGCAGCCTGGGACAGTATCAGCCCCAGCATTTT. It codes for CASSLGQYQPQHF. Looking up the rest from reference TRBV5-1 and TRBJ1-5 gives the full variable domain: KAGVTQTPRYLIKTRGQQVTLSCSPISGHRSVSWYQQTPGQGLQFLFEYFSETQRNKGNFPGRFSGRQFSNSRSEMNVSTLELGDSALYLCASSLGQYQPQHFGDGTRLSIL.

This clonotype was picked up many times. V is TRBV23-1 and J is TRBJ2-5; unclear D gene. TRBV23-1 is an ORF, and what it does is uncertain. CDR3 length: 14 residues. The germline V and J ends were trimmed by 0 bases and 4 bases, with 9 bases remaining between them. DNA for the CDR3: TGCGCCAGCAGTCAATCAGCCCGCGCAGAGACCCAGTACTTC. Translated, it gives CASSQSARAETQYF.

Regarding this clonotype: One end of the junction varies from germline; a read error may be responsible. The chain employs TRBV28 and TRBJ1-6; no firm D call. This CDR3 contains 16 residues. Germline V gives CDR1 MDHEN, CDR2 SYDVKM. CDR3: CASSLHENSYNSPLRF. CDR3 bases: TGTGCCAGCAGTTTACACGAAAACTCCTATAATTCACCCCTCCGCTTT.

The chain employs TRBV4-1 and TRBJ2-1; weak D call: TRBD1 (5 bases). The germline V gene encodes CDR1 MGHRA and CDR2 YSYEKL. CDR3 length equals 12 residues. The V and J ends lost 4 bases and 12 bases respectively, with 13 bases between them. The CDR3 sequence is CASSRDSRRQFF. CDR3 sequence (DNA): TGCGCCAGCAGCCGCGACAGTCGGAGGCAGTTCTTC.

The V and J genes are TRBV30 and TRBJ1-1; D is unclear. Germline assignment: CDR1 GTSNPN and CDR2 SVGIG (reference sequence). V was shortened by 5 bases and J by 1 base, with 11 bases between the two germline ends. The CDR3 is made up of 13 amino acids. This chain's CDR3 is CAWYGEGNTEAFF. The CDR3 coding sequence is TGTGCCTGGTATGGCGAGGGGAACACTGAAGCTTTCTTT.

This clonotype has just a few counts. This chain links TRBV19 with TRBJ2-7; 9 bases match TRBD1. V shed 3 bases, J shed 2 bases, and the junction held 5 bases outside the gene matches. Germline V gives CDR1 LNHDA, CDR2 SQIVND (reference sequence). This CDR3 has 15 amino acids. The CDR3 DNA sequence: TGTGCCAGTAGTATGGGACAGGGAGGGGCCTACGAGCAGTACTTC. Translation gives CASSMGQGGAYEQYF.

In DNA, the CDR3 is TGTGCCACCAGCTATCGGACTGCGAACACTGAAGCTTTCTTT. Translating it yields CATSYRTANTEAFF. The chain joins TRBV15 to TRBJ1-1, with D uncertain. The CDR3 is made up of 14 amino acids. The germline gives CDR1 LNHNV, CDR2 YYDKDF (reference sequence). V dropped 5 bases and J dropped 1 base, with 11 bases sitting between them.

In this sample, this clonotype turned up many times. The chain joins TRBV28 to TRBJ2-3; possibly TRBD2 for D (6 bases). The CDR3 runs to 14 residues. The V and J ends lost 7 bases and 5 bases respectively, with 16 bases between them. Germline lookup yields CDR1 MDHEN and CDR2 SYDVKM. The CDR3 bases are TGTGCCAGCATCCCAGCGGGTGGGGGAGATACGCAGTATTTT. It yields the protein CASIPAGGGDTQYF.

The CDR3 DNA sequence: TGCGCCAGCAGCTTTAATCTGGGGGGTGACCCTGAAGCTTTCTTT. It yields the protein CASSFNLGGDPEAFF. The genes are TRBV5-1 and TRBJ1-1; D possibly corresponds to TRBD1 (5 bases). The CDR3 spans 15 residues. The germline V and J ends were trimmed by 2 bases and 6 bases, with 17 bases remaining between them. CDR1 and CDR2 (germline): SGHRS, YFSETQ.

Only a few counts were recorded for this clonotype. The CDR3 coding sequence is TGTGCCAGCAGCTTAGCGGGACAGGGGATTGATACCACTGAAGCTTTCTTT. This sequence encodes CASSLAGQGIDTTEAFF. The chain couples TRBV7-9 to TRBJ1-1; 10 bases align to TRBD1. V dropped 0 bases and J dropped 4; count of bases not matched to a gene: 8. CDR1 SEHNR and CDR2 FQNEAQ come from the germline V gene (reference sequence). CDR3 length: 17 residues.

As to this clonotype: This clone may be a read error of a much larger clone one base away. The CDR3 does not end in the conserved phenylalanine or tryptophan, so this is likely a read error. The genes are TRBV5-3 and TRBJ1-1, with a possible D match to TRBD1 (6 bases). TRBV5-3 qualifies as an ORF whose function is uncertain. Deletions cut 8 bases from V and 8 bases from J, with 16 bases between. The CDR3 consists of 12 residues. The CDR3 DNA is TGTGCCAGCAGCCCGGACAGTTCAGAAGCTTTCTAT. Translating it yields CASSPDSSEAFY.

This clonotype was counted ten times or more. The chain carries TRBV18 and TRBJ2-5; no clear D gene. The CDR3 contains 14 residues. CDR1 is KGHSH, CDR2 LQKENI, per germline. V was clipped by 0 bases and J by 4 bases, with 9 bases between them. CDR3 amino acids: CASSPPGYRETQYF. CDR3 nucleotide sequence: TGTGCCAGCTCACCACCGGGATATCGAGAGACCCAGTACTTC. The whole variable domain, remainder taken from reference TRBV18 and TRBJ2-5, is NAGVMQNPRHLVRRRGQEARLRCSPMKGHSHVYWYRQLPEEGLKFMVYLQKENIIDESGMPKERFSAEFPKEGPSILRIQQVVRGDSAAYFCASSPPGYRETQYFGPGTRLLVL.

Worth noting for this clonotype: Given a much more abundant clone one base away, this may be a read error. This is likely a read error, given that the CDR3 carries no conserved phenylalanine or tryptophan at its end. The chain couples TRBV28 to TRBJ2-6; D might be TRBD1 (6 bases). V lost 4 bases and J 0 bases, leaving 22 bases between the germline ends. CDR1 is MDHEN, CDR2 SYDVKM, per germline. The CDR3 has 20 residues. CDR3 DNA: TGTGCCAGCAGTTCGTCCCTTAGGACAGCAAACAACTCTGGGGCCAACGTCCTGACTCTC. Translation gives CASSSSLRTANNSGANVLTL.

Here the CDR3 reads CAWSLWTDEPYEQYF. The CDR3 coding sequence is TGTGCCTGGAGTTTGTGGACAGACGAACCCTACGAGCAGTACTTC. The chain carries TRBV30 and TRBJ2-7; D perhaps matches TRBD1 (6 bases). CDR3 size: 15 residues. Germline lookup yields CDR1 GTSNPN and CDR2 SVGIG (reference sequence). The V end was cut by 2 bases, the J end by 2 bases, with 16 bases between.

In regard to this clonotype: This could be a read error, since a much larger clone is one nucleotide away. The chain recombines TRBV9 with TRBJ1-1; a possible D gene is TRBD1 (5 bases). The CDR3 contains 13 residues. The V gene's germline CDR1 is SGDLS and CDR2 YYNGEE. CDR3 nucleotides: TGTGCCAGCAGCCCGGGGGAGCCTCGAGGAGCTTCCTTT. Translation gives CASSPGEPRGASF. Together with reference TRBV9 and TRBJ1-1, the CDR3 gives the full variable domain: DSGVTQTPKHLITATGQRVTLRCSPRSGDLSVYWYQQSLDQGLQFLIQYYNGEERAKGNILERFSAQQFPDLHSELNLSSLELGDSALYFCASSPGEPRGASFGQGTRLTVV.

This clonotype showed up many times. V is TRBV19 and J is TRBJ2-7; D uncertain. In germline, CDR1 is LNHDA, CDR2 SQIVND (reference sequence). V was pared by 9 bases and J by 3 bases, with 9 bases between. This CDR3 has 11 residues. CDR3 coding DNA: TGTGCCAGCGCCGGCGGCTACGAGCAGTACTTC. Translation gives CASAGGYEQYF.

This clonotype was seen ten or more times. The chain carries TRBV5-6 and TRBJ2-5; D is undetermined. Germline V gene lookup returns CDR1 SGHDT and CDR2 YYEEEE. V gave up 0 bases and J gave up 4 bases, with 7 bases separating them. The CDR3 contains 13 residues. The CDR3 here is CASSLGVGETQYF. In DNA, the CDR3 is TGTGCCAGCAGCTTGGGAGTAGGAGAGACCCAGTACTTC.

The V and J genes are TRBV7-8 and TRBJ2-1, with D perhaps given as TRBD1 or TRBD2 (5 bases each). This CDR3 contains 14 residues. Trimming took off 1 base at V and 5 bases at J, with 9 bases between the two ends. The germline V gene has CDR1 SGHVS and CDR2 FQNEAQ. The CDR3 DNA reads TGTGCCAGCAGCTTAGTGGTGGGGGACAATGAGCAGTTCTTC. This gives the protein CASSLVVGDNEQFF. The whole variable domain, filled in from reference TRBV7-8 and TRBJ2-1, reads GAGVSQSPRYKVAKRGQDVALRCDPISGHVSLFWYQQALGQGPEFLTYFQNEAQLDKSGLPSDRFFAERPEGSVSTLKIQRTQQEDSAVYLCASSLVVGDNEQFFGPGTRLTVL.

This clonotype showed up just a few times. This rearrangement joins TRBV7-9 to TRBJ2-7, with D possibly matching TRBD1 (6 bases). The CDR3 extends over 16 amino acids. Germline CDR1 is SEHNR and CDR2 is FQNEAQ (reference sequence). Between the trimmed V and J ends, which lost 5 bases and 2 bases, there was a span of 19 bases. In DNA form, the CDR3 reads TGTGCCAGCAGCGCAGCTCATGGGGGCAGCACCTACGAGCAGTACTTC. Residues: CASSAAHGGSTYEQYF.

The V gene is TRBV5-1, the J gene TRBJ2-5; D tentatively reads TRBD1 or TRBD2 (5 bases each). V was clipped by 2 bases and J by 1 base, with 15 bases between them. Germline values: CDR1 SGHRS, CDR2 YFSETQ. CDR3 length: 16 amino acids. DNA for the CDR3: TGCGCCAGCAGCTTTTTGGCCGGGGCTTCCCAAGAGACCCAGTACTTC. It translates to CASSFLAGASQETQYF.

This clonotype was counted once. Germline and junction disagree at one end, which may indicate a read error. This sequence joins TRBV4-3 and TRBJ1-1; D is undetermined. This CDR3 contains 19 residues. Germline V gene lookup returns CDR1 LGHNA and CDR2 YSLEER. DNA of the CDR3: TGCGCCAGCAGCCAAGATAAGGCCGGGTTTGGGCGACGGAACGCTGAAGCTTTCTTT. This codes for CASSQDKAGFGRRNAEAFF.